Listed here are 30 T cell receptor beta chains from one sample, sequenced in a study of shared clonotypes between healthy human individuals (TCRdb year 2020). The protocol used for the library was the immunoSEQ multiplex PCR assay. This is the immuneACCESS table as TCRdb keeps it, with only in-frame sequences that have V and J called. A part of the clones is gone; compared with another copy, unresolved V genes explain less than half, and the rest is unexplained. The sample has some 2.1 million clones on record, about 95% of them singletons. Together, the top ten hold 1% to 1.3% of the sample. CD8 naive samples were CD45RO-negative cells positively selected for CCR7, giving a CD45RA+CCR7+ population that excluded TemRA cells. The specimen was naive CD8+ T cells sorted from blood. The cell subset or site label, read with the paper, signifies: CD45RA+CCR7+. The receptor source for this set is a man between 18 and 29 years old in good health.

The chain joins TRBV6-6 to TRBJ2-5, with D possibly being TRBD1 (5 bases). CDR1 and CDR2 from the germline V gene are MNHNY and SVGAGI (reference sequence). The CDR3 has 15 amino acids. V lost 4 bases and J lost 0, with 12 bases in between. Written as DNA, the CDR3 is TGTGCCAGCAGTTTTAACCGACAGTACCAAGAGACCCAGTACTTC. Protein product: CASSFNRQYQETQYF.

The chain couples TRBV5-1 to TRBJ2-3, with 11 bases fitting TRBD2. The V and J ends lost 0 bases and 3 bases, in that order; junction bases with no gene match: 12. Per the germline V gene, CDR1 is SGHRS and CDR2 is YFSETQ. The CDR3 length is 19 residues. DNA of the CDR3: TGCGCCAGCAGCTTGGCACAGACTAGCGGGGAGACGGGGACAGATACGCAGTATTTT. Translating gives CASSLAQTSGETGTDTQYF.

To note about this clone: Distinct nucleotide sequences in the sample also encode this CDR3. This chain links TRBV27 with TRBJ2-7; tentative D call: TRBD1 (5 bases). V gave up 3 bases and J gave up 6 bases, with 9 bases separating them. This CDR3 spans 12 amino acids. Germline CDR1 is MNHEY and CDR2 is SMNVEV (reference sequence). CDR3 region: CASSFRGGEQYF. The CDR3 DNA is TGTGCCAGCAGTTTTAGGGGTGGCGAGCAGTACTTC.

The chain links TRBV19 to TRBJ1-6, with unresolved D. Trimming stripped 3 bases from V and 9 bases from J, with 15 bases between. Germline V gene sequence: CDR1 LNHDA, CDR2 SQIVND (reference sequence). This CDR3 is built from 15 residues. The CDR3 loop reads CASSIMEAAGSPLHF. CDR3 nucleotide sequence: TGTGCCAGTAGTATTATGGAAGCCGCCGGTTCACCCCTCCACTTT.

The chain has TRBV7-9 and TRBJ2-1; the D gene is possibly TRBD2 (5 bases). The CDR3 covers 16 residues. The V gene's germline CDR1 is SEHNR and CDR2 FQNEAQ (reference sequence). V gave up 5 bases and J gave up 1 base, with 15 bases separating them. DNA for the CDR3: TGTGCCAGCAGCGCTCCGGGAATAACATCCTACAATGAGCAGTTCTTC. Amino acid sequence: CASSAPGITSYNEQFF.

The rearrangement links TRBV10-3 to TRBJ2-1, with 12 bases identical to TRBD2. Unmatched junction bases numbered 6, after V lost 0 bases and J lost 9 bases. The CDR3 contains 16 residues. The germline CDR1 and CDR2 sequences are ENHRY and SYGVKD. CDR3 DNA: TGTGCCATCAGTGAGTCGAGGCTAGCGGGGGGGATTGAGCAGTTCTTC. The encoded protein is CAISESRLAGGIEQFF.

This chain joins TRBV4-1 and TRBJ1-6; no reliable D call. The ends were cut back, 1 base at V and 5 bases at J, with 9 bases in the middle. The CDR3 loop spans 15 amino acids. Germline V CDR1 and CDR2: MGHRA, YSYEKL. The CDR3 here is CASSQGGRHNSPLHF. In DNA form, the CDR3 reads TGCGCCAGCAGCCAAGGTGGCAGGCATAATTCACCCCTCCACTTT.

The genes are TRBV10-3 and TRBJ1-1; D remains unclear. CDR1 and CDR2 from the germline V gene are ENHRY and SYGVKD. V shed 5 bases and J shed 1 base, with 8 bases lying between them. CDR3 length: 13 amino acids. The CDR3 protein is CAISLHENTEAFF. CDR3 sequence (DNA): TGTGCCATCAGTCTGCATGAGAACACTGAAGCTTTCTTT.

With respect to this clone: In the same sample, other DNA sequences code for this CDR3. The CDR3 loop is CAWRPTGGLNQPQHF. CDR3 nucleotide sequence: TGTGCCTGGAGGCCGACAGGAGGCCTCAATCAGCCCCAGCATTTT. The V gene is TRBV30, the J gene TRBJ1-5; a possible D gene is TRBD1 (6 bases). V lost 3 bases and J 3 bases, leaving 15 bases between the germline ends. CDR3 length equals 15 residues. Germline V gene data show CDR1 as GTSNPN and CDR2 as SVGIG (reference sequence).

The chain has TRBV7-3 and TRBJ2-3, with D possibly TRBD2 on 6 matching bases. The CDR3 loop spans 15 amino acids. Trimming removed 5 bases from V and 0 bases from J, with 12 bases in between. CDR1 and CDR2 (germline): SGHTA, FQGTGA. This CDR3 reads CASSDLAGSTDTQYF. DNA for the CDR3: TGTGCCAGCAGCGACCTTGCGGGGAGCACAGATACGCAGTATTTT. Full variable domain (outside the CDR3, taken from reference TRBV7-3 and TRBJ2-3): GAGVSQTPSNKVTEKGKYVELRCDPISGHTALYWYRQSLGQGPEFLIYFQGTGAADDSGLPNDRFFAVRPEGSVSTLKIQRTERGDSAVYLCASSDLAGSTDTQYFGPGTRLTVL.

This chain joins TRBV5-1 and TRBJ2-5; D is unclear. The germline V and J ends were trimmed by 2 bases and 1 base, with 6 bases remaining between them. This CDR3 spans 13 amino acids. Germline-derived CDR1 and CDR2 are SGHRS and YFSETQ. CDR3 sequence: CASSFRFQETQYF. The CDR3 region has the DNA TGCGCCAGCAGCTTCCGCTTCCAAGAGACCCAGTACTTC.

For this clone: Within the sample, other DNA sequences also encode this same CDR3. V gene TRBV6-5 combines with J gene TRBJ2-1, with 11 bases matching TRBD2. The length of the CDR3 is 15 residues. Germline CDR1 and CDR2: MNHEY and SVGAGI. The ends lost 0 bases at V and 7 bases at J; junction bases unmatched: 2. The chain's CDR3 is CASSYSASGGNEQFF. CDR3 coding DNA: TGTGCCAGCAGTTACTCGGCTAGCGGGGGGAATGAGCAGTTCTTC.

Remarks on this clone: Additional DNA sequences in this sample encode the identical CDR3. The genes are TRBV9 and TRBJ2-2; D possibly corresponds to TRBD2 (5 bases). This CDR3 is built from 15 residues. Germline loops: CDR1 SGDLS, CDR2 YYNGEE. Between the trimmed V and J ends, which lost 0 bases and 2 bases, there was a span of 8 bases. CDR3: CASSVERENTGELFF. For the CDR3, the DNA is TGTGCCAGCAGCGTAGAACGGGAAAACACCGGGGAGCTGTTTTTT.

The chain couples TRBV30 to TRBJ2-4; tentatively, D is TRBD2 (7 bases). The CDR3 runs 15 residues. V was shortened by 2 bases and J by 2 bases, with 13 bases between the two germline ends. CDR1 and CDR2 (germline): GTSNPN, SVGIG (reference sequence). CDR3 amino acids: CAWSLQGGSKNIQYF. In DNA form, the CDR3 reads TGTGCCTGGAGTTTACAGGGAGGGTCCAAAAACATTCAGTACTTC.

This chain joins TRBV4-3 and TRBJ2-1; the match to TRBD2 covers 9 bases. The germline gives CDR1 LGHNA, CDR2 YSLEER. V shed 3 bases and J 3 bases; nucleotides not matched to a gene: 9. The CDR3 spans 17 residues. The CDR3 spells CASSHRTTSGYYNEQFF. As DNA, the CDR3 is TGCGCCAGCAGCCACCGAACTACTAGCGGGTACTACAATGAGCAGTTCTTC.

J is TRBJ2-3 and V is TRBV10-1; 10 nucleotides line up with TRBD2. CDR3 length: 18 residues. Trimming at V came to 2 bases and at J to 2 bases, leaving 10 bases not matched to a gene. Germline CDR1 reads WNHNN; CDR2 reads SYGVQD (reference sequence). The CDR3 sequence: CASSESYVAGGITDTQYF. In DNA, the CDR3 is TGCGCCAGCAGTGAGAGTTATGTAGCGGGGGGAATCACAGATACGCAGTATTTT.

The chain joins TRBV7-9 to TRBJ2-7; D uncertain. V was cut by 2 bases and J by 6 bases, with 11 bases left in between. The CDR3 sequence is 13 residues long. The germline V gene has CDR1 SEHNR and CDR2 FQNEAQ (reference sequence). DNA for the CDR3: TGTGCCAGCAGCTTACTAACCGGATCCGAGCAGTACTTC. Encoded protein: CASSLLTGSEQYF.

This sequence joins TRBV28 and TRBJ2-3; 7 bases agree with TRBD2. The V segment lost 2 bases and the J segment 3 bases; nucleotides outside the gene matches: 8. Germline values: CDR1 MDHEN, CDR2 SYDVKM. CDR3 length: 16 amino acids. CDR3 residues: CASSLAAGRGTDTQYF. The CDR3 nucleotides are TGTGCCAGCAGTTTAGCCGCGGGGCGGGGGACAGATACGCAGTATTTT.

To note about this clone: Other nucleotide sequences in the sample specify the same CDR3. This chain uses TRBV2 with TRBJ2-7; TRBD2 matches 10 bases. Unmatched junction bases numbered 0, after V lost 4 bases and J lost 0 bases. The germline V gene has CDR1 SNHLY and CDR2 FYNNEI. The CDR3 length is 14 residues. CDR3 nucleotide sequence: TGTGCCAGCAGTGGGACTAGCGGCTCCTACGAGCAGTACTTC. Protein product: CASSGTSGSYEQYF.

The chain carries TRBV4-1 and TRBJ2-1; 9 bases agree with TRBD1. With V trimmed by 2 bases and J by 4 bases, 9 bases remained unmatched. Per the germline V gene, CDR1 is MGHRA and CDR2 is YSYEKL. The CDR3 contains 17 residues. CDR3 region: CASSQTPGQGTYNEQFF. DNA for the CDR3: TGCGCCAGCAGCCAAACCCCGGGACAGGGCACTTACAATGAGCAGTTCTTC.

This clone is a singleton in its sample. The rearrangement links TRBV4-3 to TRBJ2-7; 7 bases map to TRBD2. With 0 bases clipped from V and 5 bases from J, the junction kept 7 bases outside the gene matches. CDR1 and CDR2 (germline): LGHNA, YSLEER. The CDR3 has 15 residues. The CDR3: CASSQDLSGTNEQYF. CDR3 DNA: TGCGCCAGCAGCCAAGATTTAAGCGGGACCAACGAGCAGTACTTC.

This chain joins TRBV4-3 and TRBJ1-2; the D is unclear. The V gene's germline CDR1 is LGHNA and CDR2 YSLEER. V lost 3 bases to trimming and J lost 5 bases, with 10 bases between them. The CDR3 spans 13 residues. DNA for the CDR3: TGCGCCAGCAGCCACGGACGGCAGTATGGCTACACCTTC. Translated, it gives CASSHGRQYGYTF.

The V and J genes are TRBV28 and TRBJ1-1; D is unresolved. Germline V lookup: CDR1 MDHEN, CDR2 SYDVKM. V was cut by 3 bases and J by 4 bases, with 9 bases left in between. The CDR3 covers 13 residues. The CDR3 reads CASSFSRTTEAFF. For the CDR3, the DNA is TGTGCCAGCAGTTTTAGTAGGACCACTGAAGCTTTCTTT.

This clone was observed once. The chain is built from TRBV18 and TRBJ1-2; D ambiguous. Trimming removed 6 bases from V and 7 bases from J, with 12 bases in between. Looked up from germline, CDR1 is KGHSH and CDR2 is LQKENI. This CDR3 spans 12 amino acids. CDR3 DNA sequence: TGTGCCAGCTCTGGTTCGGAGGGTGGCTACACCTTC. Protein product: CASSGSEGGYTF.

The chain is built from TRBV27 and TRBJ2-1, with 8 bases aligning to TRBD2. CDR3 size: 15 residues. V gave up 5 bases and J gave up 10 bases; unmatched junction bases: 13. Looked up from germline, CDR1 is MNHEY and CDR2 is SMNVEV (reference sequence). This chain's CDR3 is CASSPYSGVPREQFF. In nucleotides, the CDR3 is TGTGCCAGCAGTCCATATAGCGGGGTCCCTCGCGAGCAGTTCTTC.

The J gene is TRBJ1-2, the V gene TRBV28; 7 bases align to TRBD1. The germline CDR1 and CDR2 sequences are MDHEN and SYDVKM. This CDR3 is built from 14 residues. J gave up 3 bases and V 7 bases, and 8 bases lay outside the gene matches. This CDR3 reads CASTWDRSYYGYTF. Here the CDR3 DNA reads TGTGCCAGCACCTGGGACAGATCCTACTATGGCTACACCTTC.

The chain joins TRBV5-4 to TRBJ1-1; tentatively, D is TRBD1 (5 bases). Trimming pared 3 bases from V and 2 bases from J, leaving 11 bases between. Germline CDR1 SGHNT, CDR2 YYREEE (reference sequence). The CDR3 is 14 amino acids. The CDR3 here is CASSYWTTNTEAFF. The CDR3 DNA reads TGTGCCAGCAGCTACTGGACAACCAACACTGAAGCTTTCTTT.

This clone was observed a few times. This sample also contains other DNA sequences that code for the same CDR3. J is TRBJ1-5 and V is TRBV2, with unresolved D. Germline CDR1 is SNHLY and CDR2 is FYNNEI. The CDR3 extends over 11 amino acids. V was pared by 8 bases and J by 3 bases, with 5 bases between. The chain's CDR3 is CASGSNQPQHF. CDR3 nucleotides: TGTGCCAGCGGGTCCAATCAGCCCCAGCATTTT.

This clone was seen a few times. The V and J genes are TRBV27 and TRBJ1-6; D gene uncertain. Trimming shortened V by 4 bases and J by 5 bases, and 9 bases separated the two germline ends. The CDR3 is 14 residues long. Germline CDR1 reads MNHEY; CDR2 reads SMNVEV (reference sequence). The CDR3 nucleotides are TGTGCCAGCAGTTCTTTAGGGAATAATTCACCCCTCCACTTT. Amino acid sequence: CASSSLGNNSPLHF.

The chain employs TRBV9 and TRBJ2-2; D assignment may be TRBD1 or TRBD2 (5 bases each). In germline, CDR1 is SGDLS, CDR2 YYNGEE. The CDR3 is 16 amino acids. V was cut by 0 bases and J by 6 bases, with 15 bases left in between. The CDR3 region is CASSVGFNEGPGELFF. CDR3 DNA: TGTGCCAGCAGCGTAGGATTTAACGAGGGGCCCGGGGAGCTGTTTTTT.